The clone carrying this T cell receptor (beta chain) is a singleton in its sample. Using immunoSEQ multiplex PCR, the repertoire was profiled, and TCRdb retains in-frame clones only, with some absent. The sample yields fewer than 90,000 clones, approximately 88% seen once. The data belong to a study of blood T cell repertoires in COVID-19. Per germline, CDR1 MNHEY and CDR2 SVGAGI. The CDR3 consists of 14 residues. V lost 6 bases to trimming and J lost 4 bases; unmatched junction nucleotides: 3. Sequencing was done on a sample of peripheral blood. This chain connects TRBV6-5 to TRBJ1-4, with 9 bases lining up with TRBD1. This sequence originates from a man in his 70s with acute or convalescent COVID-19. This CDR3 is CASRSTGGNEKLFF. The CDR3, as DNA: TGTGCCAGCAGGTCGACAGGGGGTAATGAAAAACTGTTTTTT.